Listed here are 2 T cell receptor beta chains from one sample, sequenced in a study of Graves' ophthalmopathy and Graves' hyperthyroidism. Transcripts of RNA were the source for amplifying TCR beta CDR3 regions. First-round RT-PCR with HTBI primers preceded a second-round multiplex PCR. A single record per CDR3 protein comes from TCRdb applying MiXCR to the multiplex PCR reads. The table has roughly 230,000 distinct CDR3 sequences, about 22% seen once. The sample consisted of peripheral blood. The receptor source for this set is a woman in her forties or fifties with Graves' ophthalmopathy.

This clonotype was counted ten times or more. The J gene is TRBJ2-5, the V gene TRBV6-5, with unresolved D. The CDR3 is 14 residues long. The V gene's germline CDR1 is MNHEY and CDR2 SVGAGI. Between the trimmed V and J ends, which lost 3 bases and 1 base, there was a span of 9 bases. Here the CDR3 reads CASSYDRFQETQYF. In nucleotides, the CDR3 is TGTGCCAGCAGTTATGACCGATTCCAAGAGACCCAGTACTTC.

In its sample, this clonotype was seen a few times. CDR3 in DNA: TGTGCCAGCAGCGGGCCAGGGTCCCCTGAAGCTTTCTTT. This translates into CASSGPGSPEAFF. The V gene is TRBV6-1, the J gene TRBJ1-1; D perhaps matches TRBD1 (5 bases). CDR1 is MNHNS, CDR2 SASEGT, per germline. The CDR3 is made up of 13 amino acids. V was clipped by 6 bases and J by 6 bases, with 14 bases between them.